The 29 T cell receptor beta chains reported below all come from one sample, sequenced in a study of cytomegalovirus exposure and HLA in healthy donors. Sequencing used immunoSEQ multiplex PCR; TCRdb keeps in-frame clones, though not all of them. The data contain some 100,000 clones, about 82% of them singletons. Sample: PBMCs. These TCRs come from a man aged 18 to 29 in good health and CMV-seronegative.

The chain carries TRBV7-6 and TRBJ1-6, with D possibly being TRBD1 (6 bases). V lost 5 bases and J lost 7, with 18 bases in between. Germline CDR1 reads SGHVS; CDR2 reads FNYEAQ. This CDR3 spans 16 amino acids. Here the CDR3 DNA reads TGTGCCAGCAGCGCAGCCGCCGGGCAGGGGAATTCACCCCTCCACTTT. Translation gives CASSAAAGQGNSPLHF.

This sequence joins TRBV14 and TRBJ2-5, with 11 bases fitting TRBD2. With V trimmed by 4 bases and J by 5 bases, 9 bases remained unmatched. The CDR3 length is 16 residues. Germline V lookup: CDR1 SGHDN, CDR2 FVKESK. The CDR3 loop is CASSRGTSGSWETQYF. For the CDR3, the DNA is TGTGCCAGCAGCCGCGGGACTAGCGGATCGTGGGAGACCCAGTACTTC.

The chain uses TRBV27 and TRBJ1-1; a weak D match, TRBD1 (5 bases). The germline gives CDR1 MNHEY, CDR2 SMNVEV (reference sequence). Deletions cut 2 bases from V and 2 bases from J, with 9 bases between. This CDR3 spans 14 amino acids. The DNA for the CDR3 is TGTGCCAGCAGTTTAATTCAGGGTAACACTGAAGCTTTCTTT. Translating gives CASSLIQGNTEAFF.

This clone was seen only once. The V call is TRBV5-4, the J call TRBJ2-7; TRBD2 matches 8 bases. V gave up 4 bases and J gave up 7 bases; unmatched junction bases: 13. The CDR3 extends over 15 amino acids. In germline, CDR1 is SGHNT, CDR2 YYREEE (reference sequence). The CDR3 DNA reads TGTGCCAGCAGCCGAACGGGACTAGTCCGGGGGGAGCAGTACTTC. Translation: CASSRTGLVRGEQYF.

V gene TRBV2 combines with J gene TRBJ1-2; the match to TRBD1 covers 9 bases. Per the germline V gene, CDR1 is SNHLY and CDR2 is FYNNEI. This CDR3 comprises 12 residues. With V trimmed by 10 bases and J by 7 bases, 7 bases remained unmatched. CDR3 residues: CATQQGALGYTF. The CDR3 DNA reads as TGTGCCACCCAACAGGGGGCGCTTGGCTACACCTTC.

The rearrangement links TRBV6-5 to TRBJ1-1; a weak D match, TRBD1 (5 bases). CDR3 length: 13 amino acids. The germline gives CDR1 MNHEY, CDR2 SVGAGI. Deletions cut 5 bases from V and 3 bases from J, with 10 bases between. The CDR3 DNA sequence: TGTGCCAGCAGTCGAACGACAGACACTGAAGCTTTCTTT. It codes for CASSRTTDTEAFF.

This rearrangement joins TRBV30 to TRBJ2-3; the match to TRBD2 covers 10 bases. Per the germline V gene, CDR1 is GTSNPN and CDR2 is SVGIG (reference sequence). The CDR3 has 19 amino acids. With 8 bases clipped from V and 4 bases from J, the junction kept 24 bases outside the gene matches. This chain's CDR3 is CALTLGVSGRPRAPDTQYF. The DNA of the CDR3 is TGTGCCCTCACTCTAGGGGTTAGCGGGAGGCCCCGAGCTCCAGATACGCAGTATTTT.

The genes are TRBV30 and TRBJ2-3; 8 positions match TRBD2. The CDR3 spans 16 residues. Germline loops: CDR1 GTSNPN, CDR2 SVGIG (reference sequence). V was pared by 4 bases and J by 1 base, with 10 bases of the junction left unmatched. CDR3 DNA sequence: TGTGCCTGGATTACCACCTTAGCGGGGCGCACAGATACGCAGTATTTT. Encoded protein: CAWITTLAGRTDTQYF.

This chain joins TRBV12-5 and TRBJ1-4; tentatively, D is TRBD1 (5 bases). V was pared by 4 bases and J by 7 bases, with 13 bases between. The CDR3 has 14 amino acids. CDR1 and CDR2 from the germline V gene are LGHNT and FRNRAP. CDR3 nucleotides: TGTGCTAGTGGTTCCAGGGTAGATTTTGAAAAACTGTTTTTT. Translation gives CASGSRVDFEKLFF. Combining the CDR3 with reference TRBV12-5 and TRBJ1-4 gives the whole variable domain DARVTQTPRHKVTEMGQEVTMRCQPILGHNTVFWYRQTMMQGLELLAYFRNRAPLDDSGMPKDRFSAEMPDATLATLKIQPSEPRDSAVYFCASGSRVDFEKLFFGSGTQLSVL.

The chain carries TRBV5-1 and TRBJ2-2; TRBD2 matches 14 bases. CDR1 and CDR2 (germline): SGHRS, YFSETQ. The CDR3 covers 18 residues. V was clipped by 5 bases and J by 3 bases; unmatched bases: 9. The chain's CDR3 is CASRLRPGLAGDTGELFF. For the CDR3, the DNA is TGCGCCAGCAGACTACGACCGGGACTAGCGGGGGACACCGGGGAGCTGTTTTTT. The full variable domain, in which reference TRBV5-1 and TRBJ2-2 provide the parts outside the CDR3, is KAGVTQTPRYLIKTRGQQVTLSCSPISGHRSVSWYQQTPGQGLQFLFEYFSETQRNKGNFPGRFSGRQFSNSRSEMNVSTLELGDSALYLCASRLRPGLAGDTGELFFGEGSRLTVL.

V gene TRBV9 combines with J gene TRBJ2-7; D not certain. The CDR3 sequence is 13 residues long. The germline CDR1 and CDR2 sequences are SGDLS and YYNGEE. Trimming removed 10 bases at V and 6 bases at J, with 20 bases between. The CDR3, as DNA: TGTGCCTCTACAAGAACAGTTGGGCCCGAGCAGTACTTC. Amino acid sequence: CASTRTVGPEQYF.

This chain uses TRBV14 with TRBJ1-5; possible D gene TRBD1, 5 bases. Germline CDR1 is SGHDN and CDR2 is FVKESK. The CDR3 contains 14 residues. V lost 2 bases and J lost 6, with 11 bases in between. The CDR3 region has the DNA TGTGCCAGCAGCCAATGGGGACTGGGTCAGCCCCAGCATTTT. Protein: CASSQWGLGQPQHF.

The chain joins TRBV6-1 to TRBJ2-5; 11 bases align to TRBD2. Germline lookup yields CDR1 MNHNS and CDR2 SASEGT. V dropped 1 base and J dropped 1; count of bases not matched to a gene: 2. The CDR3 consists of 16 residues. For the CDR3, the DNA is TGTGCCAGCAGTGAAGTAGCGGGAGGGCCCCAAGAGACCCAGTACTTC. Protein product: CASSEVAGGPQETQYF.

This clone occurred a few times. This rearrangement joins TRBV30 to TRBJ1-6; TRBD1 agrees at 7 bases. Germline CDR1 is GTSNPN and CDR2 is SVGIG (reference sequence). J was trimmed by 9 bases and V by 3 bases; bases with no gene match: 8. The CDR3 contains 14 residues. This CDR3 reads CAWSATGYGSPLHF. CDR3 sequence (DNA): TGTGCCTGGAGCGCGACAGGGTACGGTTCACCCCTCCACTTT.

The rearrangement links TRBV29-1 to TRBJ2-1; TRBD2 matches at 12 bases. There are 10 residues in the CDR3. Germline V gene lookup returns CDR1 SQVTM and CDR2 ANQGSEA. Trimming removed 7 bases from V and 12 bases from J; junction bases left unmatched: 1. The DNA for the CDR3 is TGCAGCGCGACTAGCGGGAGGCAGTTCTTC. Its translation: CSATSGRQFF.

The chain carries TRBV19 and TRBJ2-1; the match to TRBD1 covers 8 bases. The CDR3 runs 16 residues. Germline V lookup: CDR1 LNHDA, CDR2 SQIVND (reference sequence). The V gene end was trimmed by 3 bases and the J gene end by 10 bases; junction bases not matched to a gene: 14. In nucleotides, the CDR3 is TGTGCCAGTAGTATGAGGGGGACAGGCACCTTTATAGAGCAGTTCTTC. Translating it yields CASSMRGTGTFIEQFF.

A single count supports this clone. The J gene is TRBJ2-5, the V gene TRBV5-1; 9 nucleotides line up with TRBD2. Unmatched junction bases numbered 11, after V lost 9 bases and J lost 5 bases. Germline CDR1 and CDR2: SGHRS and YFSETQ. CDR3 length equals 14 residues. CDR3 residues: CATTRRGGGETQYF. CDR3 in DNA: TGCGCCACCACGAGGCGGGGGGGCGGGGAGACCCAGTACTTC.

This rearrangement joins TRBV2 to TRBJ1-3; 7 positions agree with TRBD1. The CDR3 length is 15 residues. V was pared by 4 bases and J by 4 bases, with 7 bases of the junction left unmatched. From germline, CDR1 is SNHLY and CDR2 FYNNEI. The CDR3 DNA sequence: TGTGCCAGCAGTGTCGAGGGGGCGGCCGGAAACACCATATATTTT. It yields the protein CASSVEGAAGNTIYF.

V gene TRBV19 combines with J gene TRBJ1-5, with 9 bases aligning to TRBD1. Trimming removed 5 bases from V and 3 bases from J; junction bases left unmatched: 8. Germline V gene data show CDR1 as LNHDA and CDR2 as SQIVND (reference sequence). The CDR3 contains 16 residues. As DNA, the CDR3 is TGTGCCAGTAGTTCCTGGACAGGGGTGATCAATCAGCCCCAGCATTTT. Translating gives CASSSWTGVINQPQHF.

This chain connects TRBV9 to TRBJ1-1; the match to TRBD1 covers 7 bases. J was trimmed by 7 bases and V by 2 bases; bases with no gene match: 11. This CDR3 has 15 residues. The V gene's germline CDR1 is SGDLS and CDR2 YYNGEE. As DNA, the CDR3 is TGTGCCAGCAGCGTGGACGACAGGGCCCGCCTTGAAGCTTTCTTT. The encoded protein is CASSVDDRARLEAFF.

The chain carries TRBV5-4 and TRBJ2-7; 9 nucleotides agree with TRBD1. Trimming at V came to 9 bases and at J to 2 bases, leaving 3 bases not matched to a gene. The CDR3 extends over 12 amino acids. Germline V CDR1 and CDR2: SGHNT, YYREEE (reference sequence). The CDR3 sequence is CATGQGPYEQYF. In nucleotides, the CDR3 is TGTGCCACCGGACAGGGGCCCTACGAGCAGTACTTC.

The chain is built from TRBV2 and TRBJ1-1; 7 bases fit TRBD1. This CDR3 contains 12 residues. Trimming cost V 7 bases and J 6 bases; bases outside gene matches: 5. Germline loops: CDR1 SNHLY, CDR2 FYNNEI. The CDR3 reads CASTYRGSEAFF. The DNA for the CDR3 is TGTGCCAGCACCTACAGGGGTTCTGAAGCTTTCTTT.

V and J are TRBV6-5 and TRBJ2-1; TRBD1 matches 9 bases. Per the germline V gene, CDR1 is MNHEY and CDR2 is SVGAGI. Germline trimming cut 8 bases from V and 4 bases from J; bases unmatched to any gene: 6. The CDR3 contains 14 residues. The CDR3 is CASRDREEYNEQFF. CDR3 nucleotide sequence: TGTGCCAGCCGGGACAGGGAAGAATACAATGAGCAGTTCTTC.

This clone was found a few times. This chain links TRBV27 with TRBJ1-1; D not certain. The V gene lost 3 bases and the J gene lost 3 bases, with 14 bases spanning the gap. The CDR3 consists of 15 residues. From germline, CDR1 is MNHEY and CDR2 SMNVEV (reference sequence). The CDR3 is CASSFTPRGDTEAFF. The CDR3 nucleotides read TGTGCCAGCAGTTTCACCCCGCGCGGGGACACTGAAGCTTTCTTT.

This clone was counted once. The V gene is TRBV7-2, the J gene TRBJ2-1, with 7 positions matching TRBD2. The CDR3 covers 16 residues. The trim removed 7 bases at V and 0 bases at J, leaving 9 bases unmatched. Looked up from germline, CDR1 is SGHTA and CDR2 is FQGNSA. The CDR3 loop reads CASTRSGGSSYNEQFF. The CDR3, as DNA: TGTGCCAGCACCCGATCCGGCGGGAGCTCCTACAATGAGCAGTTCTTC.

The chain combines TRBV7-2 with TRBJ2-5; possible D gene TRBD2, 5 bases. V lost 2 bases and J lost 5, with 12 bases in between. The length of the CDR3 is 14 residues. CDR1 is SGHTA and CDR2 is FQGNSA in the germline V gene. CDR3: CASSLRSGWETQYF. The CDR3 nucleotides are TGTGCCAGCAGCTTACGGTCGGGGTGGGAGACCCAGTACTTC. The full variable domain, its missing parts supplied by reference TRBV7-2 and TRBJ2-5, is GAGVSQSPSNKVTEKGKDVELRCDPISGHTALYWYRQSLGQGLEFLIYFQGNSAPDKSGLPSDRFSAERTGGSVSTLTIQRTQQEDSAVYLCASSLRSGWETQYFGPGTRLLVL.

This clone occurred a few times. The chain recombines TRBV30 with TRBJ2-7; 13 bases line up with TRBD2. Germline CDR1 is GTSNPN and CDR2 is SVGIG (reference sequence). The CDR3 is made up of 19 amino acids. J lost 1 base, V lost 5 bases, and 17 bases had no gene match. The CDR3 coding sequence is TGTGCCTGGGGTCCGGGACTCGGACTAGCGGGGGAGTTATCCTACGAGCAGTACTTC. It yields the protein CAWGPGLGLAGELSYEQYF.

V and J are TRBV19 and TRBJ2-1, with TRBD2 identical over 16 bases. Germline loops: CDR1 LNHDA, CDR2 SQIVND (reference sequence). CDR3 size: 15 residues. J was trimmed by 12 bases and V by 4 bases; bases with no gene match: 6. The CDR3: CASSRGLAGGSVQFF. As DNA, the CDR3 is TGTGCCAGTAGTAGGGGACTAGCGGGGGGGTCAGTGCAGTTCTTC.

The sample holds a few counts of this clone. The gene calls are TRBV6-1 and TRBJ1-2; 7 nucleotides line up with TRBD1. Per the germline V gene, CDR1 is MNHNS and CDR2 is SASEGT. The CDR3 consists of 15 residues. Trimming took 1 base from V and 2 from J; bases not matched to a gene: 4. The CDR3 protein is CASSEGETGNYGYTF. CDR3 DNA: TGTGCCAGCAGTGAAGGGGAGACAGGGAACTATGGCTACACCTTC.